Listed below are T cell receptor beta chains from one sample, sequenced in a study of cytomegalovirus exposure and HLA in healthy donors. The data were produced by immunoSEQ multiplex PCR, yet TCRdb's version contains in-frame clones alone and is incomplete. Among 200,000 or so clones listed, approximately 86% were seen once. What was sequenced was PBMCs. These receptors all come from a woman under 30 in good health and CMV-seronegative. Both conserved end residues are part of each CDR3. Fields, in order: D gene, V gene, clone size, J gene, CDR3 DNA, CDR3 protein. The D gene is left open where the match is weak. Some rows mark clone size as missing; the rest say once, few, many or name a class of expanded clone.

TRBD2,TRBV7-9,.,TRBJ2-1,TGTGCCAGCAGCGACGGCGGGAGGCCTCACAATGAGCAGTTCTTC,CASSDGGRPHNEQFF
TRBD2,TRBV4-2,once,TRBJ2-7,TGTGCCAGCAGCCAAGGAGCTAGCGGGCGATATTACGAGCAGTACTTC,CASSQGASGRYYEQYF
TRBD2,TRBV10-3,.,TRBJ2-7,TGTGCCATCAGACCACTAGCGGGAGGTGTTAAAGACGAGCAGTACTTC,CAIRPLAGGVKDEQYF
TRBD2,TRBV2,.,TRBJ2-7,TGTGCCAGCAGGAGGACTAGCGGCCCCTACGAGCAGTACTTC,CASRRTSGPYEQYF
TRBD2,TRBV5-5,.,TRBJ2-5,TGTGCCAGCAGCTTGGACACTAGCGGGAGTATAAGGACCCAGTACTTC,CASSLDTSGSIRTQYF
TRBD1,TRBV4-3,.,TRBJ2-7,TGCGCCAGCAGCCAAGCGGACAGGGGCTACGAGCAGTACTTC,CASSQADRGYEQYF
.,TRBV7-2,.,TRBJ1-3,TGTGCCAGCAGCCGAGCGGCGGGCCCTGGAAACACCATATATTTT,CASSRAAGPGNTIYF
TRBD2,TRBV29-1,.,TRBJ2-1,TGCAGCGTTAACGGACTAGCGGGAAGTGAGCAGTTCTTC,CSVNGLAGSEQFF
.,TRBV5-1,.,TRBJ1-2,TGCGCCAGCAGCTTGGGACTCAGCCCGGGAACGGACAGCCCCTATGGCTACACCTTC,CASSLGLSPGTDSPYGYTF
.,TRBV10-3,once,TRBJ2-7,TGTGCCATCAGTGAGGGAGTAAGCTACGAGCAGTACTTC,CAISEGVSYEQYF
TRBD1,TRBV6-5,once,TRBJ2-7,TGTGCCAGCAGCTACCAGGGGGCTTTCTCCTACGAGCAGTACTTC,CASSYQGAFSYEQYF
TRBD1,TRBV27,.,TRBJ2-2,TGTGCCAGCAGTACAGGGGGCATTCTTCGTACCGGGGAGCTGTTTTTT,CASSTGGILRTGELFF
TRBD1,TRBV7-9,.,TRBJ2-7,TGTGCCAGCAGCTTGGGACAGGTCTACGAGCAGTACTTC,CASSLGQVYEQYF
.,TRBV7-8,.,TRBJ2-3,TGTGCCAGCAGGCCCTACAGGGGCACAGATACGCAGTATTTT,CASRPYRGTDTQYF
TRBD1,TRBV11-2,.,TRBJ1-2,TGTGCCAGCAGCTTTTCGGGCAGGGGGCGGGTTGGCTACACCTTC,CASSFSGRGRVGYTF
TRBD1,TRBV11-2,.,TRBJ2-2,TGTGCCAGCAGCTTACGTCGACAGGGAAACACCGGGGAGCTGTTTTTT,CASSLRRQGNTGELFF
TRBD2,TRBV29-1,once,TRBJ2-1,TGCAGCGCCCGGACTAGCGGGAACAGTAATGAGCAGTTCTTC,CSARTSGNSNEQFF
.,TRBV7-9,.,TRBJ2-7,TGTGCCAGCAGCCCTAGAGATTACGAGCAGTACTTC,CASSPRDYEQYF
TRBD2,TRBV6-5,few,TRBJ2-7,TGTGCCAGCAGTTACAATAGCGGGAGGGCCGGCGACGAGCAGTACTTC,CASSYNSGRAGDEQYF
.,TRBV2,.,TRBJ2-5,TGTGCCAGCAGTGTCGAAGCACAAGAGACCCAGTACTTC,CASSVEAQETQYF
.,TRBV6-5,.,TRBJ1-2,TGTGCCAGCAGCCCTTATTTAGACATTTATGGCTACACCTTC,CASSPYLDIYGYTF
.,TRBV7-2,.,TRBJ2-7,TGTGCCAGTAGCCCTGGGGGCAGGATCTACGAGCAGTACTTC,CASSPGGRIYEQYF
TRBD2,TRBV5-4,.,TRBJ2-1,TGTGCCAGCAGCTTGTTGGGCGGGAGGGACAATGAGCAGTTCTTC,CASSLLGGRDNEQFF
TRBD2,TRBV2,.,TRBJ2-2,TGTGCCAGCAGTGTTCAAGCGGGAGGCCCCGGGGAGCTGTTTTTT,CASSVQAGGPGELFF
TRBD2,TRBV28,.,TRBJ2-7,TGTGCCAGCAGGACCGCGCGGGAGAGCTACGAGCAGTACTTC,CASRTARESYEQYF
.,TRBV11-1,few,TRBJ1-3,TGTGCCAGCAGCCCGACAGATACTGGAAACACCATATATTTT,CASSPTDTGNTIYF
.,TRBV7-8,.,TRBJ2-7,TGTGCCAGCAGCTTGGGGAGTTCGGACGAGCAGTACTTC,CASSLGSSDEQYF
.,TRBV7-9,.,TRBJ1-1,TGTGCCAGCAGCAATAGAGCACAGGGTAACACTGAAGCTTTCTTT,CASSNRAQGNTEAFF
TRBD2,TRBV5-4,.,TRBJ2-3,TGTGCCAGCAGCGGTACGGGACTACAATTCTCGGGAGATACGCAGTATTTT,CASSGTGLQFSGDTQYF
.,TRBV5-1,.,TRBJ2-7,TGCGCCAGCAGCTTGGGCAGGGCTAGCGTCCCCTCCTACGAGCAGTACTTC,CASSLGRASVPSYEQYF
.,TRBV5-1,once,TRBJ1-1,TGCGCCAGCAGCTGGGGACTCCGGGACACTGAAGCTTTCTTT,CASSWGLRDTEAFF
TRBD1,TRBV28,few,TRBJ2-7,TGTGCCAGCGGCCGACAGGGATACTACGAGCAGTACTTC,CASGRQGYYEQYF
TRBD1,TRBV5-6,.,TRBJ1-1,TGTGCCAGCAGCTTGGCGGGAGACAGGGCGGCTTTCTTT,CASSLAGDRAAFF
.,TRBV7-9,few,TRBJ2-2,TGTGCCAGCAGCCCCGGGAGAGTGAACACCGGGGAGCTGTTTTTT,CASSPGRVNTGELFF
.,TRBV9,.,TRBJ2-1,TGTGCCAGCAGCGCCCAGACTGGCAATGAGCAGTTCTTC,CASSAQTGNEQFF
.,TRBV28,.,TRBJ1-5,TGTGCCAGCAGTCCCCCTCTCCGGGGTAGCAATCAGCCCCAGCATTTT,CASSPPLRGSNQPQHF
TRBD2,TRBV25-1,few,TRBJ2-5,TGTGCCTCGGGCGGGAGTGGAGAGACCCAGTACTTC,CASGGSGETQYF
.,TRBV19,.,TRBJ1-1,TGTGCCAGTTCCCTCGGTTGGACTGAAGCTTTCTTT,CASSLGWTEAFF
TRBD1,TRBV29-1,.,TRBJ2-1,TGCAGCGTTGCTCAGGGGGCCCGCAATGAGCAGTTCTTC,CSVAQGARNEQFF